This entry features one T cell receptor beta chain sequence. Its antigen is as yet unknown. J lost 13 bases, V lost 2 bases, and 4 bases had no gene match. The CDR3 is made up of 12 amino acids. Germline CDR1 is LNHNV and CDR2 is YYDKDF (reference sequence). Clones were sequenced by immunoSEQ multiplex PCR, and TCRdb holds only the in-frame ones, with some missing. The repertoire includes about 1.5 million clones, around 98% of them detected once, and about 0.42% sits in the top ten. The authors divided CD4+ cells into CD45RA+ naive and CD45RA-negative memory subsets. The source of the sample is a study of shared clonotypes between healthy human individuals. Study context: The donor group consisted of two women and three men, aged 18 to 49.

Broader study findings: Sampling covered blood only; tissue repertoires likely differ. When naive CD4 clonotypes were compared across a handful of donors, 4% to 5.5% were shared.

The J gene is TRBJ1-2, the V gene TRBV15; TRBD1 agrees at 10 bases. Material: naive CD4+ T cells sorted from blood. Subset specified: CD45RA+ positively selected. The TCR comes from a man aged 25 to 40 in good health. The CDR3 sequence: CATSRSGQGSTF. CDR3 sequence (DNA): TGTGCCACCAGCAGATCGGGACAGGGGTCCACCTTC.